This section outlines one T cell receptor beta chain sequence together with its context. Its specificity is not known. The table came from immunoSEQ multiplex PCR; TCRdb's copy has only in-frame clones and leaves some out. This table holds about 260,000 clones, about 92% found once. The source of the sample is a study of cytomegalovirus exposure and HLA in healthy donors. Study-level findings and limits: The study flagged some 180 TCR beta chains as cytomegalovirus-associated. Reportedly, cytomegalovirus status was diagnosed with high sensitivity and specificity.

This CDR3 is built from 15 residues. The junction had 9 bases not matched to a gene; V was cut back by 6 bases and J by 6 bases. Per the germline V gene, CDR1 is ENHRY and CDR2 is SYGVKD. The sample taken for sequencing was PBMCs. This receptor was identified in a woman in her 30s in good health and CMV-seronegative. The J gene is TRBJ1-4, the V gene TRBV10-3; 8 positions match TRBD1. The CDR3 here is CAIRTGQGRDEKLFF. The CDR3 DNA reads TGTGCCATCAGGACCGGACAGGGAAGAGATGAAAAACTGTTTTTT.